The source of this T cell receptor (beta chain) is a study of T cell repertoires in cytomegalovirus infection. This clonotype was counted at least ten times. Each CDR3 protein gets one entry after TCRdb re-called the reads with MiXCR. The sample lists around 170,000 distinct CDR3 sequences, under 15% occurring once. The CDR3 is 15 amino acids. In germline, CDR1 is SGHVS, CDR2 FQNEAQ. Trimming shortened V by 2 bases and J by 2 bases, and 10 bases separated the two germline ends. The chain is built from TRBV7-8 and TRBJ1-5; D is undetermined. Sequencing used PBMCs. The TCR originated in a human donor in good health (CMV status not recorded). Some clones in this sample may be carry-over from other donors' samples. The CDR3 nucleotides are TGTGCCAGCAGCTTAAAGGGAGGACGCAATCAGCCCCAGCATTTT. It encodes CASSLKGGRNQPQHF.